The 26 T cell receptor beta chains below come from one sample, sequenced in a study of blood T cells in healthy people across ages. Together with a sample-barcoded 5' primer, a J-beta primer mix was included in a second PCR lasting about 6 to 11 cycles. TCRdb analysed the 5' RACE reads with MiXCR anew, one entry per CDR3 protein. The top ten hold roughly 20% of the sample, which has 700,000 to 950,000 distinct CDR3 sequences, around 40% seen once. The sequenced material came from blood. The receptors come from a woman aged 55 to 70 in good health.

This chain uses TRBV12-3 or TRBV12-4 with TRBJ1-5; D call uncertain. V dropped 4 bases and J dropped 5 bases, with 12 bases sitting between them. This CDR3 spans 14 amino acids. CDR3 sequence: CASSWGTEYQPQHF. In nucleotides, the CDR3 is TGTGCCAGCAGTTGGGGTACAGAATATCAGCCCCAGCATTTT.

Ten or more counts support this clonotype. The chain recombines TRBV27 with TRBJ2-7, with D possibly being TRBD1 (6 bases). Trimming took 2 bases from V and 1 from J, leaving 15 bases between them. The CDR3 is 16 amino acids. Germline V gene lookup returns CDR1 MNHEY and CDR2 SMNVEV (reference sequence). In DNA, the CDR3 is TGTGCCAGCAGTTTAGGCTGGACAGCGCCATCCTACGAGCAGTACTTC. Translated: CASSLGWTAPSYEQYF.

V and J are TRBV7-9 and TRBJ1-2; 10 bases match TRBD1. V lost 5 bases to trimming and J lost 3 bases; unmatched junction nucleotides: 12. The CDR3 spans 17 residues. The germline V gene encodes CDR1 SEHNR and CDR2 FQNEAQ (reference sequence). The CDR3 DNA follows: TGTGCCAGCAGCCTACCAGGGACAGGGGACAAGGACTATGGCTACACCTTC. Its translation is CASSLPGTGDKDYGYTF.

This chain links TRBV5-5 with TRBJ1-5; 8 bases agree with TRBD1. V lost 0 bases, J lost 3 bases, and 5 bases stayed unmatched. Looked up from germline, CDR1 is SGHKS and CDR2 is YYEKEE (reference sequence). The CDR3 contains 16 residues. CDR3 bases: TGTGCCAGCAGCTTGGACAGGGGGGTATCCAATCAGCCCCAGCATTTT. Translated: CASSLDRGVSNQPQHF.

This chain joins TRBV12-3 or TRBV12-4 and TRBJ2-1; 11 bases match TRBD2. CDR3 size: 15 residues. Trimming removed 6 bases from V and 7 bases from J; junction bases left unmatched: 8. The CDR3 coding sequence is TGTGCCAGCAGGACGATGGGACTAGCGGCGAATGAGCAGTTCTTC. Protein sequence: CASRTMGLAANEQFF.

The chain carries TRBV2 and TRBJ1-1, with 9 bases fitting TRBD1. The CDR3 sequence is 14 residues long. Germline CDR1 reads SNHLY; CDR2 reads FYNNEI. The V and J ends lost 6 bases and 5 bases, in that order; junction bases with no gene match: 7. CDR3 sequence: CASRDGQGNTEAFF. The CDR3 coding sequence is TGTGCCAGCAGGGATGGACAGGGGAATACTGAAGCTTTCTTT. The variable domain in full, completed from reference TRBV2 and TRBJ1-1, reads EPEVTQTPSHQVTQMGQEVILRCVPISNHLYFYWYRQILGQKVEFLVSFYNNEISEKSEIFDDQFSVERPDGSNFTLKIRSTKLEDSAMYFCASRDGQGNTEAFFGQGTRLTVV.

V and J are TRBV30 and TRBJ1-1; D ambiguous. The CDR3 sequence is 12 residues long. The V and J ends lost 1 base and 10 bases respectively, with 13 bases between them. Germline lookup yields CDR1 GTSNPN and CDR2 SVGIG (reference sequence). The CDR3 here is CAWSEDPGGAFF. DNA of the CDR3: TGTGCCTGGAGTGAGGACCCCGGAGGAGCTTTCTTT.

This clonotype occurred once. The V gene is TRBV28, the J gene TRBJ1-5; the D is unclear. Trimming shortened V by 6 bases and J by 3 bases, and 15 bases separated the two germline ends. The CDR3 is 15 amino acids. The germline V gene has CDR1 MDHEN and CDR2 SYDVKM. The DNA for the CDR3 is TGTGCCAGCAGCTCTCATGCTCCGCTCAATCAGCCCCAGCATTTT. Its translation: CASSSHAPLNQPQHF.

The chain uses TRBV20-1 and TRBJ2-7; D call uncertain. The CDR3 consists of 12 residues. V was shortened by 6 bases and J by 5 bases, with 14 bases between the two germline ends. Germline V lookup: CDR1 DFQATT, CDR2 SNEGSKA (reference sequence). The CDR3 sequence: CSAKSLVDEQYF. CDR3 DNA sequence: TGCAGTGCCAAGAGCCTGGTGGACGAGCAGTACTTC.

This clonotype occurred once. The chain employs TRBV27 and TRBJ1-2; D is uncertain. The V end was cut by 4 bases, the J end by 8 bases, with 14 bases between. This CDR3 has 13 amino acids. Germline lookup yields CDR1 MNHEY and CDR2 SMNVEV (reference sequence). DNA of the CDR3: TGTGCCAGCAGTTCCCCAGTCGCCGCAGGCTACACCTTC. Its protein product is CASSSPVAAGYTF.

The genes are TRBV6-5 and TRBJ2-7, with 8 bases aligning to TRBD2. After removal of 0 bases from V and 1 base from J, the junction contained 11 bases not matched to a gene. This CDR3 has 18 amino acids. Germline V gene sequence: CDR1 MNHEY, CDR2 SVGAGI. CDR3 amino acids: CASSYSIDSTSASYEQYF. The CDR3 DNA reads TGTGCCAGCAGTTACTCGATAGACTCGACTAGCGCGTCCTACGAGCAGTACTTC.

The V gene is TRBV28, the J gene TRBJ1-2; 12 nucleotides agree with TRBD1. This CDR3 is built from 16 residues. The ends lost 6 bases at V and 3 bases at J; junction bases unmatched: 8. Germline loops: CDR1 MDHEN, CDR2 SYDVKM. CDR3 nucleotide sequence: TGTGCCAGCAGCCACCGGGGACAGGGGGCAGACTATGGCTACACCTTC. This codes for CASSHRGQGADYGYTF.

Only one count was recorded for this clonotype. The chain joins TRBV20-1 to TRBJ2-7; 10 bases line up with TRBD2. CDR1 DFQATT and CDR2 SNEGSKA come from the germline V gene (reference sequence). This CDR3 has 14 residues. V gave up 5 bases and J gave up 3 bases; unmatched junction bases: 7. The CDR3 here is CSASAGGSDYEQYF. For the CDR3, the DNA is TGCAGTGCTTCAGCGGGGGGGTCCGACTACGAGCAGTACTTC.

The CDR3 region is CASSRLDSLETQYF. CDR3 in DNA: TGTGCCAGCAGCCGACTGGACAGCTTAGAGACCCAGTACTTC. The chain has TRBV7-9 and TRBJ2-7, with D possibly being TRBD1 (6 bases). The J call is doubtful: the DNA matches TRBJ2-5 better. Germline CDR1 is SEHNR and CDR2 is FQNEAQ (reference sequence). This CDR3 has 14 amino acids.

This clonotype was counted a few times. The V call is TRBV7-8, the J call TRBJ1-4, with no clear D. The CDR3 contains 14 residues. The V gene lost 6 bases and the J gene lost 8 bases, with 16 bases spanning the gap. Germline V gene data show CDR1 as SGHVS and CDR2 as FQNEAQ. The CDR3 DNA reads as TGTGCCAGCAGTCGACGGGAGCTGGGAGAAAAACTGTTTTTT. Its protein is CASSRRELGEKLFF. Full variable domain (outside the CDR3, taken from reference TRBV7-8 and TRBJ1-4): GAGVSQSPRYKVAKRGQDVALRCDPISGHVSLFWYQQALGQGPEFLTYFQNEAQLDKSGLPSDRFFAERPEGSVSTLKIQRTQQEDSAVYLCASSRRELGEKLFFGSGTQLSVL.

Here the CDR3 DNA reads TGTGCCAGCAGCTTGACAGGGGTAGGTGAGCAGTACTTC. It yields the protein CASSLTGVGEQYF. This rearrangement joins TRBV7-9 to TRBJ2-4, with 8 bases aligning to TRBD1. Germline CDR1 SEHNR, CDR2 FQNEAQ (reference sequence). The V segment lost 3 bases and the J segment 13 bases; nucleotides outside the gene matches: 8. The CDR3 contains 13 residues.

This clonotype was detected a few times. V usage is TRBV7-2 and J usage is TRBJ1-5, with a possible D match to TRBD1 (6 bases). The V and J ends lost 1 base and 5 bases respectively, with 12 bases between them. Germline CDR1 is SGHTA and CDR2 is FQGNSA. The CDR3 loop spans 15 amino acids. The DNA for the CDR3 is TGTGCCAGCAGCTTAGACTTCGGGGGCGATCAGCCCCAGCATTTT. This translates into CASSLDFGGDQPQHF.

With respect to this clonotype: One junction end does not reproduce the germline sequence, and a read error may be involved. The V gene is TRBV7-7, the J gene TRBJ2-7; 8 nucleotides match TRBD2. The CDR3 runs to 16 residues. Germline-derived CDR1 and CDR2 are SSHAT and FNYEAQ (reference sequence). CDR3 residues: CASSPRASGGDNEQYF. CDR3 DNA: TGTGCTAGCAGCCCCAGAGCCAGCGGGGGTGACAATGAGCAGTACTTC.

The chain is built from TRBV4-2 and TRBJ2-7, with 8 bases matching TRBD2. The CDR3 is 14 residues long. Germline V gene lookup returns CDR1 LGHNA and CDR2 YNFKEQ. With 2 bases clipped from V and 8 bases from J, the junction kept 8 bases outside the gene matches. CDR3 bases: TGTGCCAGCAGCCAATGGGCGGGAGGTGGGAAGCAGTACTTC. This codes for CASSQWAGGGKQYF.

In this sample, this clonotype turned up a few times. V is TRBV4-3 and J is TRBJ2-3; D gene ambiguous. CDR1 is LGHNA and CDR2 is YSLEER in the germline V gene. V was trimmed by 0 bases and J by 8 bases, leaving 12 bases between them. The CDR3 is made up of 14 amino acids. CDR3 region: CASSQEGQIRTQYF. In DNA form, the CDR3 reads TGCGCCAGCAGCCAAGAGGGCCAGATCCGTACGCAGTATTTT.

The chain combines TRBV3-1 with TRBJ2-5; 14 nucleotides match TRBD2. This CDR3 has 17 residues. Germline CDR1 reads LGHDT; CDR2 reads YNNKEL (reference sequence). With V trimmed by 2 bases and J by 5 bases, 7 bases remained unmatched. This CDR3 reads CASSQSGTSGGSETQYF. CDR3 sequence (DNA): TGTGCCAGCAGCCAATCAGGGACTAGCGGGGGTTCGGAGACCCAGTACTTC.

This clonotype has a handful of counts. This chain links TRBV2 with TRBJ2-1, with TRBD2 matching 11 bases. Germline V gene data show CDR1 as SNHLY and CDR2 as FYNNEI. V shed 3 bases, J shed 12 bases, and the junction held 7 bases outside the gene matches. This CDR3 is built from 14 residues. CDR3 in amino acids: CASSESSGGPRQFF. CDR3 nucleotide sequence: TGTGCCAGCAGTGAGTCTAGCGGGGGGCCCCGGCAGTTCTTC.

The chain uses TRBV29-1 and TRBJ2-7; 9 bases agree with TRBD2. This CDR3 region has 14 residues. The J segment lost 5 bases and the V segment lost 7 bases, leaving 12 bases of the junction unmatched. Germline CDR1 and CDR2: SQVTM and ANQGSEA. DNA of the CDR3: TGCAGCGCGACCTCTTTAGCGGGAGCCCACGAGCAGTACTTC. It yields the protein CSATSLAGAHEQYF.

This clonotype has just a few counts. This rearrangement joins TRBV6-1 to TRBJ1-4; D gene unclear. Germline lookup yields CDR1 MNHNS and CDR2 SASEGT. Trimming took off 1 base at V and 12 bases at J, with 9 bases between the two ends. This CDR3 is built from 12 residues. The CDR3 DNA is TGTGCCAGCAGTGAAGGGGAAGGGCAACTGTTTTTT. This codes for CASSEGEGQLFF.

CDR3 residues: CASSPGQREAFF. Written as DNA, the CDR3 is TGTGCCAGCAGCCCAGGACAGAGAGAAGCTTTCTTT. The chain carries TRBV7-2 and TRBJ1-1, with a weak D call TRBD1 (6 bases). The CDR3 is 12 amino acids. CDR1 SGHTA and CDR2 FQGNSA come from the germline V gene. The V and J ends lost 5 bases and 8 bases respectively, with 12 bases between them. The whole variable domain, remainder taken from reference TRBV7-2 and TRBJ1-1, is GAGVSQSPSNKVTEKGKDVELRCDPISGHTALYWYRQSLGQGLEFLIYFQGNSAPDKSGLPSDRFSAERTGGSVSTLTIQRTQQEDSAVYLCASSPGQREAFFGQGTRLTVV.

The J gene is TRBJ2-4, the V gene TRBV12-3 or TRBV12-4, with TRBD2 identical over 14 bases. J lost 7 bases, V lost 7 bases, and 15 bases had no gene match. This CDR3 has 18 residues. The CDR3 nucleotides are TGTGCCAGCACCGCCGGAGGGACTAGCGGGAGCGTGGGGAACATTCAGTACTTC. It translates to CASTAGGTSGSVGNIQYF.